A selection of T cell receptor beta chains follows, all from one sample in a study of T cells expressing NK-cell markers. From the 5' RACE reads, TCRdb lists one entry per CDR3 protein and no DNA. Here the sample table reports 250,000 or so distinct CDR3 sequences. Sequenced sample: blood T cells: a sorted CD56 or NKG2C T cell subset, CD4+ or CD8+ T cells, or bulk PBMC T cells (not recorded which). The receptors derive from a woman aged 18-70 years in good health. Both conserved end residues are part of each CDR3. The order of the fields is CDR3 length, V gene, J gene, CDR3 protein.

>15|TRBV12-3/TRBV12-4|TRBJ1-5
CASSEVRTGNQPQHF
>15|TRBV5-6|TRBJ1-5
CASSSGPNTNQPQHF
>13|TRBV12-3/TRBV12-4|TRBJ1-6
CASEGNLNSPLHF
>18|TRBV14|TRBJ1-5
CASSLELDRGHSNQPQHF
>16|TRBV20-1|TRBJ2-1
CSARVSSPSSYNEQFF
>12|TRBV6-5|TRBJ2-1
CASSSPGLEQFF
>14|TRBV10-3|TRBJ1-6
CATTPGLLNSPLHF
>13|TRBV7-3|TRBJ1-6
CASSLVPESPLHF
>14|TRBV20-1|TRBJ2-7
CSAPSLKHSYEQYF
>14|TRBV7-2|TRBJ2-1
CASSLGRDSNEQFF
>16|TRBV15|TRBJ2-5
CATSRSGLAGEETQYF
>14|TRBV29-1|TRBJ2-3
CSASRDRGQDTQYF
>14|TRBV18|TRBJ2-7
CASSPPTGANEQYF
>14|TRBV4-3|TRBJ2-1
CASSLAGTASPQFF
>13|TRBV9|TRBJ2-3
CASSVGGTDTQYF
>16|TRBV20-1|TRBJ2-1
CSANHGGLGSYNEQFF
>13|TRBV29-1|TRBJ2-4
CSVEAGAKNIQYF
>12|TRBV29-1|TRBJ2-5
CSVVGIQEAQYF
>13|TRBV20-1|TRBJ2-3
CSAKRGSTDTQYF